This T cell receptor beta chain was found in a study of blood T cell repertoires in COVID-19 (dated by TCRdb to between 2020 and 2021). Background for the entire study: Samples covering the acute and convalescent phases of COVID-19 were provided by collaborators in the United States, Italy and Spain. The material from the prospective study consisted of cDNA or gDNA derived from T cells, B-cell-depleted T cells, or PBMCs. The dataset comprised deeply sampled blood TCRbeta repertoires from subjects exposed to, actively infected with, or recovered from COVID-19. The repertoires were released in a freely available public database meant as a resource for research on the immune response to SARS-CoV-2. The samples were drawn from two sources: the first 160 participants of the ongoing ImmuneRACE study, and 1,254 subjects contributed by 6 global collaborators. A de-identified subject ID, COVID-19 status, age in years and sex were almost always included in the sample metadata. Where HLA class I and class II types were available, the types were taken from metadata supplied by the sample provider, not from assay-based typing.

TCRbeta CDR3 regions were amplified from genomic DNA using the immunoSEQ Assay, a bias-controlled multiplex PCR. The authors' analysis ran thus. Nucleated cell counts per sample were estimated from amplification of reference gene primers within the assay. To quantify the absolute abundance of each unique TCRbeta CDR3 rearrangement, sequence reads were collapsed and filtered. For each sample, productive Simpson clonality was calculated as the square root of Simpson's diversity index over productive rearrangements. TCRdb's version of the immuneACCESS table is confined to in-frame rearrangements and falls short of the full clone set. An unresolved V gene accounts for under half of the shortfall where checked; the remainder is of unknown origin. V, J and clone size derive from that table, while D and trimming were established from the DNA sequence. In this sample the table shows 110,000 or so clones, approximately 80% of which occur a single time. The ten biggest clones cover 8.5% to 9.5% of the sample.

A remark on this clone: Its antigen is not yet known. It has no much larger one-base neighbor in the sample; base qualities were not kept.

The collaborating institutions used their own protocols to collect whole blood in K2EDTA tubes. For TCRbeta analysis, collaborator samples were shipped as frozen whole blood, as isolated PBMCs, or as DNA extracted from either sample type. CDR1 and CDR2, looked up from the germline V gene, are SGHRS and YFSETQ. The cysteine opens and the phenylalanine closes a CDR3 of 14 amino acids. Kept here is only the CDR3 DNA, which spans 42 bases and is read in frame from base 1. V loses 4 bases at its end and J loses 7 bases; junction bases beyond the gene matches: 5. The research as a whole found: The quantity of clinical and demographic metadata differed by source and by participant and was supplied without curation.

The source of this sequence is a woman in her seventies with acute or convalescent COVID-19. The sequencing sample was made of peripheral blood. The chain uses TRBV5-1 and TRBJ1-4, with 9 central nucleotides matching TRBD1. The DNA is TGCGCCAGCAGCCCGGGACAGGGACCTGAAAAACTGTTTTTT. Translated, it gives CASSPGQGPEKLFF.